The rows below give T cell receptor beta chains drawn from one sample of a study of blood T cell repertoires in COVID-19. Generated by immunoSEQ multiplex PCR, the TCRdb table keeps only in-frame clones and is missing some. This sample has fewer than 300,000 clones, with about 91% found just once. Sequencing used PBMCs or T cells enriched from blood (not recorded which). These receptor sequences come from a woman aged 40 to 50 with acute COVID-19. Both conserved end residues are part of each CDR3. A D gene is named only where the DNA matches it firmly. Only some rows state a clone size, as once, few, many or a class for expanded clones.

TRBV5-3	NA	NA	TRBJ1-4	TGTGCCAGAAGCTTCGGGGGAGGTGAAAAACTGTTTTTT	CARSFGGGEKLFF
TRBV12-3/TRBV12-4	NA	NA	TRBJ1-2	TGTGCCAGCAGTTTGGGGAGGGTAGGCTACACCTTC	CASSLGRVGYTF
TRBV5-8	NA	NA	TRBJ1-4	TGTGCCAGCAGCTTGTGGAGGAGCGGTGAAAAACTGTTTTTT	CASSLWRSGEKLFF
TRBV6-5	NA	NA	TRBJ1-2	TGTGCCAGCAACCTCAGGGGACAACACGGAGGCTACACCTTC	CASNLRGQHGGYTF
TRBV10-1	once	NA	TRBJ2-1	TGCGCCAGCAGTGGGACAGAATACAATGAGCAGTTCTTC	CASSGTEYNEQFF
TRBV4-1	once	NA	TRBJ1-5	TGCGCCAGCAGCCAAGATGGGAGCCAGCCCCAGCATTTT	CASSQDGSQPQHF
TRBV4-3	NA	TRBD1	TRBJ1-5	TGCGCCAGCAGCCTGGGGACAGGGGTCGGTCAGCCCCAGCATTTT	CASSLGTGVGQPQHF
TRBV7-9	NA	TRBD1	TRBJ2-1	TGTGCCAGCCGCAGGACAGGTCTCAATGAGCAGTTCTTC	CASRRTGLNEQFF
TRBV28	NA	NA	TRBJ1-1	TGTGCCAGCAGTCAGCCCACAGCTGCCACTGAAGCTTTCTTT	CASSQPTAATEAFF
TRBV18	NA	NA	TRBJ2-3	TGTGCCAGCTCACTAGGACTCGACACAGATACGCAGTATTTT	CASSLGLDTDTQYF
TRBV18	NA	TRBD2	TRBJ2-2	TGTGCCAGCTCACCACCTGTACTAGCGGGAGTTACCGGGGAGCTGTTTTTT	CASSPPVLAGVTGELFF
TRBV18	NA	NA	TRBJ1-2	TGTGCCAGCTCACCAGATAGCGGGGGGCGCTTGGATGGCTACACCTTC	CASSPDSGGRLDGYTF
TRBV12-5	NA	TRBD2	TRBJ2-3	TGTGCTAGTGGCCCCGGACTAGCGGGAGAGGTAGATACGCAGTATTTT	CASGPGLAGEVDTQYF
TRBV14	once	NA	TRBJ2-7	TGTGCCAGCAGCCAAGCAGGGGCGGCCGAGCAGTACTTC	CASSQAGAAEQYF
TRBV29-1	NA	NA	TRBJ1-2	TGCAGCGTTGAAGATCTGGAGCAGGGGAATGGCTACACCTTC	CSVEDLEQGNGYTF
TRBV13	NA	NA	TRBJ2-1	TGTGCCAGCAGCTTAGGGGGAGATGAGCAGTTCTTC	CASSLGGDEQFF
TRBV5-1	NA	TRBD2	TRBJ2-4	TGCGCCAGCACCGAGGGAGGGAGACAAGCCAAAAACATTCAGTACTTC	CASTEGGRQAKNIQYF
TRBV7-9	NA	NA	TRBJ2-1	TGTGCCAGCAGCTTTTTGGGGGGAGACGTTGCTGAGCAGTTCTTC	CASSFLGGDVAEQFF
TRBV28	once	TRBD1	TRBJ1-1	TGTGCCAGCAGACTGACAGGGTTGGAGGACACTGAAGCTTTCTTT	CASRLTGLEDTEAFF
TRBV28	NA	NA	TRBJ2-7	TGTGCCAGCACTCCAACCACCATGGGGCGGTTCTCCTACGAGCAGTACTTC	CASTPTTMGRFSYEQYF
TRBV4-3	NA	NA	TRBJ2-2	TGCGCCAGCAGCCCCCAGACAGTCGCCGGGGAGCTGTTTTTT	CASSPQTVAGELFF
TRBV15	NA	NA	TRBJ2-7	TGTGCCACCAGCAGGGGTCGAACTGGGACTGGCGCCGATTCAATTTACGAGCAGTACTTC	CATSRGRTGTGADSIYEQYF
TRBV7-2	NA	TRBD2	TRBJ2-1	TGTGCCAGCAGCTTGGGAGGATGGCGGGGGGGCTACAATGAGCAGTTCTTC	CASSLGGWRGGYNEQFF
TRBV20-1	NA	NA	TRBJ1-1	TGCAGTGCTCGCGGGAACACTGAAGCTTTCTTT	CSARGNTEAFF
TRBV30	NA	NA	TRBJ1-1	TGTGCCTGGGAAGGGGGATTGGGGACCACTGAAGCTTTCTTT	CAWEGGLGTTEAFF
TRBV2	NA	TRBD2	TRBJ2-7	TGTGCCAGCAGTGACGGGACTAGCGGGATCGAGCAGTACTTC	CASSDGTSGIEQYF
TRBV5-1	NA	NA	TRBJ1-1	TGCGCCAGCAGCTTACCTACAGGGTCGAACACTGAAGCTTTCTTT	CASSLPTGSNTEAFF
TRBV5-1	NA	TRBD1	TRBJ1-1	TGCGCCAGCAGCTTGGGGGGACAGAGGACTGAAGCTTTCTTT	CASSLGGQRTEAFF
TRBV28	NA	NA	TRBJ1-2	TGTGCCAGCAGTTTACCCGGGCGGGGAAACTATGGCTACACCTTC	CASSLPGRGNYGYTF
TRBV28	NA	TRBD2	TRBJ2-3	TGTGCCAGCAGTTATACCGGGGGGGAGTGGGGCACAGATACGCAGTATTTT	CASSYTGGEWGTDTQYF
TRBV30	NA	NA	TRBJ1-2	TGTGCCTGGAGCATAGGAGGGCGGCTGGGTGGAAACTATGGCTACACCTTC	CAWSIGGRLGGNYGYTF